This record concerns one TCR beta chain sequence. These data originate in a study of blood T cell repertoires in COVID-19. Study members were between about 18 and 100 years old and lived in 20 to 30 US regions. This CDR3 has 14 amino acids. The V gene's germline CDR1 is SGHDN and CDR2 FVKESK. V lost 4 bases and J 0 bases, leaving 9 bases between the germline ends. The data were produced by immunoSEQ multiplex PCR, yet TCRdb's version contains in-frame clones alone and is incomplete. Of approximately 180,000 clones in the sample, roughly nine tenths are singletons; the top ten hold approximately 2.1%. The sequence was obtained from a woman aged 40 to 50 with acute COVID-19. The rearrangement joins TRBV14 to TRBJ1-1; D unresolved. The sequencing input was PBMCs or T cells enriched from blood (not recorded which). CDR3 in DNA: TGTGCCAGCAGCCGGGCAGGTATGAACACTGAAGCTTTCTTT. This encodes CASSRAGMNTEAFF.